One sample yielded the 10 T cell receptor beta chains listed below, sequenced in a study of cytomegalovirus exposure and HLA in healthy donors. Primers: 60 Vbeta forward and 13 Jbeta reverse. Assay used: immunoSEQ multiplex PCR; TCRdb lists only in-frame clones, some missing. The sample shows about 190,000 clones, approximately 80% of them seen only once. The sequencing sample was made of PBMCs. The receptor set was obtained from a young woman in good health and CMV-seronegative.

V is TRBV14 and J is TRBJ2-1; TRBD1 aligns across 10 bases. Germline V lookup: CDR1 SGHDN, CDR2 FVKESK. The junction had 7 bases not matched to a gene; V was cut back by 2 bases and J by 3 bases. CDR3 size: 17 residues. Here the CDR3 DNA reads TGTGCCAGCAGCCAACTTTACGGGACAGGGGACTACAATGAGCAGTTCTTC. Encoded protein: CASSQLYGTGDYNEQFF.

This clone was seen only once. This chain joins TRBV5-1 and TRBJ2-5, with D tentatively TRBD1 (5 bases). Germline CDR1 SGHRS, CDR2 YFSETQ. The CDR3 contains 15 residues. With 0 bases removed from V and 2 bases from J, the gap between germline ends came to 11 bases. The DNA for the CDR3 is TGCGCCAGCAGCTTGGCAGGGCGGATACAAGAGACCCAGTACTTC. This codes for CASSLAGRIQETQYF.

The V call is TRBV6-6, the J call TRBJ2-7; D not resolved. The CDR3 covers 13 residues. Trimming pared 6 bases from V and 4 bases from J, leaving 13 bases between. Germline V gene sequence: CDR1 MNHNY, CDR2 SVGAGI (reference sequence). CDR3 region: CASRKSQDYEQYF. The CDR3 DNA sequence: TGTGCCAGCAGAAAATCGCAGGATTACGAGCAGTACTTC.

This chain uses TRBV5-8 with TRBJ2-7, with D perhaps matching TRBD1 (5 bases). Germline assignment: CDR1 SGHTS and CDR2 YDEGEE. V was pared by 9 bases and J by 3 bases, with 13 bases between. The CDR3 has 12 residues. CDR3 sequence (DNA): TGTGCCACTACCTTGGGGCACTACGAGCAGTACTTC. This codes for CATTLGHYEQYF.

The chain is built from TRBV18 and TRBJ1-2, with 7 nucleotides matching TRBD1. V lost 2 bases, J lost 2 bases, and 2 bases stayed unmatched. The CDR3 covers 14 residues. Germline values: CDR1 KGHSH, CDR2 LQKENI. The CDR3 loop is CASSPTTGNYGYTF. CDR3 bases: TGTGCCAGCTCACCAACGACAGGGAACTATGGCTACACCTTC.

The V and J genes are TRBV28 and TRBJ2-7; 11 bases are shared with TRBD1. V was clipped by 4 bases and J by 7 bases; unmatched bases: 6. CDR3 length: 14 residues. The germline gives CDR1 MDHEN, CDR2 SYDVKM. The CDR3 spells CASSSTGTGGEQYF. The CDR3 DNA follows: TGTGCCAGCAGTTCTACAGGGACAGGGGGAGAGCAGTACTTC.

The chain recombines TRBV6-5 with TRBJ2-4; no clear D gene. Trimming left V 5 bases short and J 4 bases short, with 9 bases between. This CDR3 contains 13 residues. Germline CDR1 reads MNHEY; CDR2 reads SVGAGI. In DNA form, the CDR3 reads TGTGCCAGCAGTCTGCGGCTTAAAAACATTCAGTACTTC. Its translation: CASSLRLKNIQYF.

The chain has TRBV29-1 and TRBJ1-2; D perhaps matches TRBD1 (5 bases). This CDR3 contains 15 residues. The V gene lost 4 bases and the J gene lost 8 bases, with 23 bases spanning the gap. From germline, CDR1 is SQVTM and CDR2 ANQGSEA. CDR3 coding DNA: TGCAGCGTTGCTCGTTGGGGCGCAAAAGAAAAGGGCTACACCTTC. Translated: CSVARWGAKEKGYTF.

J is TRBJ2-7 and V is TRBV27; D may be TRBD1 (6 bases). Germline V lookup: CDR1 MNHEY, CDR2 SMNVEV (reference sequence). This CDR3 is built from 13 residues. Deletions cut 7 bases from V and 5 bases from J, with 15 bases between. Here the CDR3 reads CASMRAGVNEQYF. In DNA form, the CDR3 reads TGTGCCAGCATGAGGGCAGGGGTCAACGAGCAGTACTTC.

The chain has TRBV6-5 and TRBJ1-2; 9 positions agree with TRBD1. Unmatched junction bases numbered 4, after V lost 5 bases and J lost 6 bases. CDR1 and CDR2 (germline): MNHEY, SVGAGI. This CDR3 contains 13 residues. The CDR3 here is CASSTGGANGYTF. The CDR3 DNA reads TGTGCCAGCAGTACAGGGGGCGCGAATGGCTACACCTTC.